Each of the 10 T cell receptor beta chains below was sequenced from the same sample in a study of blood T cell repertoires in COVID-19. Method: immunoSEQ multiplex PCR; TCRdb's copy keeps in-frame clones and lacks some. Of 45,000 to 65,000 clones listed, 75% to 95% are singletons. The sequencing sample was made of peripheral blood. These receptors came from a human donor in a cohort sampled during active COVID-19.

J is TRBJ2-7 and V is TRBV11-1, with a possible D match to TRBD1 (6 bases). The CDR3 extends over 12 amino acids. The germline CDR1 and CDR2 sequences are SGHAT and FQDESV (reference sequence). Trimming took off 5 bases at V and 4 bases at J, with 9 bases between the two ends. CDR3 nucleotide sequence: TGTGCCAGCAGCGAGGGGGTTTACGAGCAGTACTTC. Residues: CASSEGVYEQYF. Full variable domain (rest looked up from reference TRBV11-1 and TRBJ2-7): EAEVAQSPRYKITEKSQAVAFWCDPISGHATLYWYRQILGQGPELLVQFQDESVVDDSQLPKDRFSAERLKGVDSTLKIQPAELGDSAMYLCASSEGVYEQYFGPGTRLTVT.

This clone was observed a few times. The chain links TRBV11-3 to TRBJ2-7; TRBD1 agrees at 9 bases. The V gene's germline CDR1 is SGHNT and CDR2 YENEEA. The CDR3 extends over 18 amino acids. With V trimmed by 1 base and J by 0 bases, 10 bases remained unmatched. The CDR3 protein is CASSLGLGTGQSSYEQYF. CDR3 coding DNA: TGTGCCAGCAGCTTAGGACTGGGGACAGGGCAGAGCTCCTACGAGCAGTACTTC.

DNA for the CDR3: TGCGCCAGCAGCCAAGGGGACAGGAACACTGAAGCTTTCTTT. Translated: CASSQGDRNTEAFF. This chain links TRBV4-1 with TRBJ1-1; 7 bases map to TRBD1. Germline assignment: CDR1 MGHRA and CDR2 YSYEKL. This CDR3 spans 14 amino acids. Trimming at V came to 1 base and at J to 1 base, leaving 0 bases not matched to a gene.

This CDR3 is CASSLRPKLAGGPNGANVLTF. The CDR3 DNA is TGTGCCAGCAGTTTAAGACCTAAACTAGCGGGAGGGCCAAATGGGGCCAACGTCCTGACTTTC. The chain has TRBV28 and TRBJ2-6; 13 bases are a match to TRBD2. J was trimmed by 3 bases and V by 2 bases; bases with no gene match: 13. There are 21 residues in the CDR3. Germline V gives CDR1 MDHEN, CDR2 SYDVKM.

The V and J genes are TRBV5-4 and TRBJ2-1; tentative D call: TRBD2 (5 bases). This CDR3 spans 15 amino acids. V lost 0 bases to trimming and J lost 7 bases, with 14 bases between them. Germline V gene data show CDR1 as SGHNT and CDR2 as YYREEE (reference sequence). CDR3 DNA: TGTGCCAGCAGCTTGGAGAGGGTTTCGGTAAATGAGCAGTTCTTC. Amino acids: CASSLERVSVNEQFF.

The chain carries TRBV7-6 and TRBJ1-2; weak D call: TRBD1 (5 bases). This CDR3 contains 12 residues. Germline CDR1 and CDR2: SGHVS and FNYEAQ. V shed 1 base and J shed 8 bases, with 8 bases lying between them. In DNA, the CDR3 is TGTGCCAGCAGCTTAGGGGGGGGAGGCTACACCTTC. This translates into CASSLGGGGYTF.

This clone was counted a single time. The rearrangement joins TRBV4-2 to TRBJ1-2; D is unresolved. The V end was cut by 0 bases, the J end by 5 bases, with 13 bases between. Per germline, CDR1 LGHNA and CDR2 YNFKEQ. The length of the CDR3 is 15 residues. CDR3 in DNA: TGTGCCAGCAGCCAAGATCCGGGAGAAAGGTATGGCTACACCTTC. Its translation is CASSQDPGERYGYTF.

This chain joins TRBV5-1 and TRBJ2-7; the D gene is possibly TRBD1 (5 bases). V lost 1 base and J 2 bases, leaving 10 bases between the germline ends. The germline gives CDR1 SGHRS, CDR2 YFSETQ. The CDR3 extends over 14 amino acids. In nucleotides, the CDR3 is TGCGCCAGCAGCTTGTTTCAGGGCCCCTACGAGCAGTACTTC. Translating gives CASSLFQGPYEQYF.

The chain employs TRBV5-1 and TRBJ1-2, with 8 bases matching TRBD1. Germline CDR1 reads SGHRS; CDR2 reads YFSETQ. Germline trimming cut 4 bases from V and 0 bases from J; bases unmatched to any gene: 8. The CDR3 is made up of 16 amino acids. CDR3 sequence: CASSRDRLRANYGYTF. CDR3 sequence (DNA): TGCGCCAGCAGCAGGGACAGGTTGAGGGCTAACTATGGCTACACCTTC.

The chain links TRBV2 to TRBJ1-6; 10 nucleotides agree with TRBD1. Germline CDR1 and CDR2: SNHLY and FYNNEI. CDR3 length: 14 residues. V shed 6 bases and J 10 bases; nucleotides not matched to a gene: 6. CDR3 nucleotides: TGTGCCAGCAGACACGGACAGGGGGGCTCACCCCTCCACTTT. The encoded protein is CASRHGQGGSPLHF.